One and the same sample provided the 25 T cell receptor beta chains below, sequenced in a study of Graves' ophthalmopathy and Graves' hyperthyroidism. The authors amplified TCR beta CDR3 regions from RNA transcripts. Investigators did first-round RT-PCR with HTBI primers, then second-round multiplex PCR. Each CDR3 protein gets one entry after TCRdb re-called the multiplex PCR reads with MiXCR. The sample has more than 550,000 distinct CDR3 sequences, 35% to 45% seen once. Sequenced sample: peripheral blood. The receptors were sampled from an adult man with Graves' ophthalmopathy.

The sample holds a few counts of this clonotype. The chain has TRBV4-2 and TRBJ2-7; 7 bases are a match to TRBD2. The CDR3 length is 14 residues. Germline trimming cut 0 bases from V and 9 bases from J; bases unmatched to any gene: 8. Germline CDR1 is LGHNA and CDR2 is YNFKEQ. CDR3 region: CASSQDGGGGRQYF. In DNA, the CDR3 is TGTGCCAGCAGCCAAGATGGGGGGGGAGGGAGGCAGTACTTC.

This clonotype has only a few counts. The J gene is TRBJ1-1, the V gene TRBV12-3 or TRBV12-4, with TRBD1 identical over 7 bases. The length of the CDR3 is 16 residues. With 5 bases clipped from V and 1 base from J, the junction kept 10 bases outside the gene matches. CDR3 bases: TGTGCCAGCAGTACGTACCGGACAGGTCGGAACACTGAAGCTTTCTTT. It yields the protein CASSTYRTGRNTEAFF.

This clonotype has just a few counts. This chain's CDR3 is CASSWDPDGSLTNEKLFF. CDR3 coding DNA: TGCGCCAGCAGCTGGGATCCTGACGGGAGTTTAACTAATGAAAAACTGTTTTTT. This chain uses TRBV5-1 with TRBJ1-4; D is ambiguous. The CDR3 is 18 residues long. Germline CDR1 reads SGHRS; CDR2 reads YFSETQ. Trimming took off 3 bases at V and 1 base at J, with 19 bases between the two ends. The variable domain in full, with the rest retrieved from reference TRBV5-1 and TRBJ1-4, is KAGVTQTPRYLIKTRGQQVTLSCSPISGHRSVSWYQQTPGQGLQFLFEYFSETQRNKGNFPGRFSGRQFSNSRSEMNVSTLELGDSALYLCASSWDPDGSLTNEKLFFGSGTQLSVL.

This clonotype was observed many times. The chain uses TRBV5-5 and TRBJ1-1; 8 nucleotides match TRBD1. The CDR3 is 13 residues long. CDR1 is SGHKS and CDR2 is YYEKEE in the germline V gene (reference sequence). J lost 8 bases, V lost 4 bases, and 7 bases had no gene match. CDR3 nucleotide sequence: TGTGCCAGCAGCAGAGGACAGGGAGAAGAAGCTTTCTTT. Encoded protein: CASSRGQGEEAFF.

This clonotype occurred many times. J is TRBJ1-5 and V is TRBV19; 7 bases match TRBD1. CDR1 is LNHDA and CDR2 is SQIVND in the germline V gene (reference sequence). V lost 9 bases and J lost 2; bases outside the gene matches: 7. The CDR3 spans 14 residues. The CDR3 nucleotides are TGTGCCAGCGAAAGACAGGGCGGCAATCAGCCCCAGCATTTT. Translation gives CASERQGGNQPQHF.

The chain joins TRBV29-1 to TRBJ2-7, with D perhaps TRBD1 (6 bases). V lost 6 bases and J lost 4, with 13 bases in between. Germline CDR1 and CDR2: SQVTM and ANQGSEA. The CDR3 covers 12 residues. DNA of the CDR3: TGCAGCGTGGAACAGGGTAATTACGAGCAGTACTTC. Amino acids: CSVEQGNYEQYF.

On this clonotype itself: This may stem from a read error, because a much larger clone lies one nucleotide away. This chain joins TRBV19 and TRBJ2-7; 8 positions match TRBD1. The germline gives CDR1 LNHDA, CDR2 SQIVND (reference sequence). This CDR3 has 14 amino acids. The CDR3: CAGRSQDRVNEQYF. In nucleotides, the CDR3 is TGTGCCGGTAGGTCCCAGGACAGGGTCAACGAGCAGTACTTC.

This chain joins TRBV9 and TRBJ1-5; 7 bases align to TRBD1. The germline V gene has CDR1 SGDLS and CDR2 YYNGEE. The V and J ends lost 4 bases and 1 base, in that order; junction bases with no gene match: 5. This CDR3 region has 15 residues. CDR3 loop: CASSRGGQSNQPQHF. Written as DNA, the CDR3 is TGTGCCAGCAGCCGAGGGGGACAGAGCAATCAGCCCCAGCATTTT. Drawing the rest from reference TRBV9 and TRBJ1-5, the complete variable domain is DSGVTQTPKHLITATGQRVTLRCSPRSGDLSVYWYQQSLDQGLQFLIQYYNGEERAKGNILERFSAQQFPDLHSELNLSSLELGDSALYFCASSRGGQSNQPQHFGDGTRLSIL.

The rearrangement joins TRBV7-9 to TRBJ2-5; 10 nucleotides agree with TRBD1. From germline, CDR1 is SEHNR and CDR2 FQNEAQ (reference sequence). Trimming cost V 5 bases and J 6 bases; bases outside gene matches: 6. The CDR3 contains 14 residues. CDR3 DNA: TGTGCCAGCAGCACCGGGACAGGGGCAAAGACCCAGTACTTC. This codes for CASSTGTGAKTQYF.

Of note for this clonotype: This clone may be a read error of a much larger clone one base away. Since the CDR3 does not end with the conserved phenylalanine or tryptophan, this likely comes from a read error. The rearrangement joins TRBV11-2 to TRBJ2-5; 11 bases match TRBD2. CDR1 is SGHAT and CDR2 is FQNNGV in the germline V gene. The CDR3 contains 15 residues. With 5 bases clipped from V and 4 bases from J, the junction kept 6 bases outside the gene matches. The chain's CDR3 is CASSPRLAGRETQYL. The CDR3 DNA follows: TGTGCCAGCAGCCCCAGACTAGCGGGACGAGAGACCCAGTACCTC.

There are many counts of this clonotype. V usage is TRBV3-1 and J usage is TRBJ1-2; possibly TRBD1 for D (5 bases). The V gene's germline CDR1 is LGHDT and CDR2 YNNKEL (reference sequence). This CDR3 spans 12 amino acids. The germline V and J ends were trimmed by 6 bases and 2 bases, with 7 bases remaining between them. This chain's CDR3 is CASSEGNYGYTF. The CDR3 DNA reads TGTGCCAGCAGTGAGGGGAACTATGGCTACACCTTC.

Comment on this clonotype: At one end, the junction sequence differs from germline, possibly due to a read error. V gene TRBV4-3 combines with J gene TRBJ1-4, with D possibly being TRBD1 (5 bases). Germline lookup yields CDR1 LGHNA and CDR2 YSLEER. The CDR3 totals 14 residues. In DNA, the CDR3 is TGCGTCAGCAGCCGGGGGGAAGCTAATGAAAAACTGTTTTTT. Residues: CVSSRGEANEKLFF.

The V call is TRBV24-1, the J call TRBJ2-1, with TRBD1 matching 10 bases. This CDR3 is built from 16 residues. Trimming at V came to 3 bases and at J to 4 bases, leaving 5 bases not matched to a gene. The V gene's germline CDR1 is KGHDR and CDR2 SFDVKD. CDR3 sequence reads: CATSDPTGGDYNEQFF. CDR3 bases: TGTGCCACCAGTGATCCGACAGGGGGCGATTACAATGAGCAGTTCTTC.

This clonotype was picked up many times. The J gene is TRBJ2-7, the V gene TRBV5-5; D gene ambiguous. The germline gives CDR1 SGHKS, CDR2 YYEKEE (reference sequence). The CDR3 is 14 residues long. V was pared by 1 base and J by 3 bases, with 11 bases between. This CDR3 reads CASSLFDKSYEQYF. The CDR3 DNA is TGTGCCAGCAGCTTGTTCGACAAGAGCTACGAGCAGTACTTC.

This clonotype was recorded many times. The chain joins TRBV7-8 to TRBJ2-7, with TRBD2 identical over 9 bases. V was pared by 6 bases and J by 2 bases, with 11 bases of the junction left unmatched. Germline V lookup: CDR1 SGHVS, CDR2 FQNEAQ. The CDR3 is 16 amino acids. The CDR3 spells CASSPPLAGPTYEQYF. The CDR3 DNA sequence: TGTGCCAGCAGTCCACCCCTAGCGGGGCCCACCTACGAGCAGTACTTC.

In the case of this clonotype: One base away lies a much larger clone, so this may be a sequencing read error. The chain combines TRBV11-2 with TRBJ2-5; TRBD1 is a possible D gene (5 bases). Trimming removed 8 bases at V and 7 bases at J, with 23 bases between. This CDR3 is 15 amino acids long. Per the germline V gene, CDR1 is SGHAT and CDR2 is FQNNGV. CDR3 nucleotide sequence: TGTGCCAGCTCCCAGACAGCCCAAGGACGAGGGACCCAGTACTTC. This gives the protein CASSQTAQGRGTQYF.

A few counts support this clonotype. This rearrangement joins TRBV20-1 to TRBJ2-7; 8 bases line up with TRBD1. CDR1 DFQATT and CDR2 SNEGSKA come from the germline V gene (reference sequence). CDR3 length: 15 residues. J lost 1 base, V lost 0 bases, and 5 bases had no gene match. The CDR3 coding sequence is TGCAGTGCTAGAGATCGGACAGGGTCTTCCTACGAGCAGTACTTC. This encodes CSARDRTGSSYEQYF.

CDR3 in DNA: TGCAGTGCTAGTCTAGAGACCCAGTACTTC. Its protein product is CSASLETQYF. This rearrangement joins TRBV20-1 to TRBJ2-5, with D uncertain. Trimming cost V 3 bases and J 4 bases, with 3 bases left between them. The germline V gene has CDR1 DFQATT and CDR2 SNEGSKA (reference sequence). CDR3 length equals 10 residues.

About this clonotype itself: One end of the junction fails to match germline, which may point to a read error. This chain joins TRBV7-9 and TRBJ2-2; TRBD1 agrees at 9 bases. Germline CDR1 is SEHNR and CDR2 is FQNEAQ (reference sequence). This CDR3 region has 15 residues. CDR3: CASSRRQGVKGELFF. CDR3 in DNA: TGCGCCAGCAGTCGAAGACAGGGGGTAAAGGGGGAGCTGTTTTTT.

For this clonotype: This clone may be a read error of a much larger clone one base away. The CDR3 here is CVSSIEGGRRYGYTF. CDR3 DNA sequence: TGTGTCAGTAGTATTGAAGGGGGGCGCAGGTATGGCTACACCTTC. The J gene is TRBJ1-2, the V gene TRBV19; the D gene is possibly TRBD1 (6 bases). The germline V gene has CDR1 LNHDA and CDR2 SQIVND (reference sequence). The CDR3 spans 15 residues.

This clonotype has more than one count but fewer than ten. The rearrangement uses TRBV9 and TRBJ2-2; 7 nucleotides match TRBD1. The J segment lost 1 base and the V segment lost 4 bases, leaving 10 bases of the junction unmatched. Germline V gives CDR1 SGDLS, CDR2 YYNGEE. This CDR3 comprises 17 residues. CDR3 residues: CASSLPGQAKNTGELFF. CDR3 DNA sequence: TGTGCCAGCAGCCTCCCCGGACAGGCTAAGAACACCGGGGAGCTGTTTTTT.

The chain employs TRBV10-3 and TRBJ2-1, with D unclear. The CDR3 consists of 13 residues. V gave up 7 bases and J gave up 1 base, with 8 bases separating them. Germline-derived CDR1 and CDR2 are ENHRY and SYGVKD. The CDR3 nucleotides read TGTGCCATCATGGCGGATTCCTACAATGAGCAGTTCTTC. It translates to CAIMADSYNEQFF.

This clonotype was counted only a few times. The chain carries TRBV25-1 and TRBJ1-2; D is unclear. This CDR3 contains 14 residues. V was cut by 1 base and J by 5 bases, with 11 bases left in between. Germline CDR1 MGHDK, CDR2 SYGVNS. DNA of the CDR3: TGTGCCAGCAGTGAATCTTATGGACCATATGGCTACACCTTC. It yields the protein CASSESYGPYGYTF.

The chain is built from TRBV5-4 and TRBJ1-1, with a weak D call TRBD1 (5 bases). Germline V CDR1 and CDR2: SGHNT, YYREEE (reference sequence). This CDR3 is 17 amino acids long. V was clipped by 4 bases and J by 5 bases, with 24 bases between them. The DNA for the CDR3 is TGTGCCAGCAGCCAAGAGGTAGTATCTCAGGGAAGGACTGAAGCTTTCTTT. Its translation: CASSQEVVSQGRTEAFF. The whole variable domain, remainder taken from reference TRBV5-4 and TRBJ1-1, is ETGVTQSPTHLIKTRGQQVTLRCSSQSGHNTVSWYQQALGQGPQFIFQYYREEENGRGNFPPRFSGLQFPNYSSELNVNALELDDSALYLCASSQEVVSQGRTEAFFGQGTRLTVV.

This clonotype was seen more than once but under ten times. The chain joins TRBV14 to TRBJ1-1; D perhaps matches TRBD1 (5 bases). Germline CDR1 and CDR2: SGHDN and FVKESK. V lost 2 bases and J 3 bases, leaving 13 bases between the germline ends. This CDR3 is built from 15 residues. CDR3 protein: CASSQWKGLDTEAFF. CDR3 coding DNA: TGTGCCAGCAGCCAATGGAAGGGGTTAGACACTGAAGCTTTCTTT.